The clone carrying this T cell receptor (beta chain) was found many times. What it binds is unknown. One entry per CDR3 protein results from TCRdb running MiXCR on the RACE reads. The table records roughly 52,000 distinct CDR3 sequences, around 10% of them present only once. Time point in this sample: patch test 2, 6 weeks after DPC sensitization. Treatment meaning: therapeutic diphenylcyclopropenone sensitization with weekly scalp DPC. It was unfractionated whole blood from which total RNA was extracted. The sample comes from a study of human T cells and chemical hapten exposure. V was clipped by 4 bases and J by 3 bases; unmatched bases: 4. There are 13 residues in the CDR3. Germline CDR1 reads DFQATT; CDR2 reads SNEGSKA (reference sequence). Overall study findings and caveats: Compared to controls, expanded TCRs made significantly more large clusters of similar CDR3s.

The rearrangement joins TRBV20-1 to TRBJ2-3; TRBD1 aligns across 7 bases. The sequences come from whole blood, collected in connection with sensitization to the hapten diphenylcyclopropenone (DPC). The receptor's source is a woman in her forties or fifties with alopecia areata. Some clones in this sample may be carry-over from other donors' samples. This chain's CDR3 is CSATKGATDTQYF. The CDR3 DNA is TGCAGTGCTACCAAGGGGGCAACAGATACGCAGTATTTT.